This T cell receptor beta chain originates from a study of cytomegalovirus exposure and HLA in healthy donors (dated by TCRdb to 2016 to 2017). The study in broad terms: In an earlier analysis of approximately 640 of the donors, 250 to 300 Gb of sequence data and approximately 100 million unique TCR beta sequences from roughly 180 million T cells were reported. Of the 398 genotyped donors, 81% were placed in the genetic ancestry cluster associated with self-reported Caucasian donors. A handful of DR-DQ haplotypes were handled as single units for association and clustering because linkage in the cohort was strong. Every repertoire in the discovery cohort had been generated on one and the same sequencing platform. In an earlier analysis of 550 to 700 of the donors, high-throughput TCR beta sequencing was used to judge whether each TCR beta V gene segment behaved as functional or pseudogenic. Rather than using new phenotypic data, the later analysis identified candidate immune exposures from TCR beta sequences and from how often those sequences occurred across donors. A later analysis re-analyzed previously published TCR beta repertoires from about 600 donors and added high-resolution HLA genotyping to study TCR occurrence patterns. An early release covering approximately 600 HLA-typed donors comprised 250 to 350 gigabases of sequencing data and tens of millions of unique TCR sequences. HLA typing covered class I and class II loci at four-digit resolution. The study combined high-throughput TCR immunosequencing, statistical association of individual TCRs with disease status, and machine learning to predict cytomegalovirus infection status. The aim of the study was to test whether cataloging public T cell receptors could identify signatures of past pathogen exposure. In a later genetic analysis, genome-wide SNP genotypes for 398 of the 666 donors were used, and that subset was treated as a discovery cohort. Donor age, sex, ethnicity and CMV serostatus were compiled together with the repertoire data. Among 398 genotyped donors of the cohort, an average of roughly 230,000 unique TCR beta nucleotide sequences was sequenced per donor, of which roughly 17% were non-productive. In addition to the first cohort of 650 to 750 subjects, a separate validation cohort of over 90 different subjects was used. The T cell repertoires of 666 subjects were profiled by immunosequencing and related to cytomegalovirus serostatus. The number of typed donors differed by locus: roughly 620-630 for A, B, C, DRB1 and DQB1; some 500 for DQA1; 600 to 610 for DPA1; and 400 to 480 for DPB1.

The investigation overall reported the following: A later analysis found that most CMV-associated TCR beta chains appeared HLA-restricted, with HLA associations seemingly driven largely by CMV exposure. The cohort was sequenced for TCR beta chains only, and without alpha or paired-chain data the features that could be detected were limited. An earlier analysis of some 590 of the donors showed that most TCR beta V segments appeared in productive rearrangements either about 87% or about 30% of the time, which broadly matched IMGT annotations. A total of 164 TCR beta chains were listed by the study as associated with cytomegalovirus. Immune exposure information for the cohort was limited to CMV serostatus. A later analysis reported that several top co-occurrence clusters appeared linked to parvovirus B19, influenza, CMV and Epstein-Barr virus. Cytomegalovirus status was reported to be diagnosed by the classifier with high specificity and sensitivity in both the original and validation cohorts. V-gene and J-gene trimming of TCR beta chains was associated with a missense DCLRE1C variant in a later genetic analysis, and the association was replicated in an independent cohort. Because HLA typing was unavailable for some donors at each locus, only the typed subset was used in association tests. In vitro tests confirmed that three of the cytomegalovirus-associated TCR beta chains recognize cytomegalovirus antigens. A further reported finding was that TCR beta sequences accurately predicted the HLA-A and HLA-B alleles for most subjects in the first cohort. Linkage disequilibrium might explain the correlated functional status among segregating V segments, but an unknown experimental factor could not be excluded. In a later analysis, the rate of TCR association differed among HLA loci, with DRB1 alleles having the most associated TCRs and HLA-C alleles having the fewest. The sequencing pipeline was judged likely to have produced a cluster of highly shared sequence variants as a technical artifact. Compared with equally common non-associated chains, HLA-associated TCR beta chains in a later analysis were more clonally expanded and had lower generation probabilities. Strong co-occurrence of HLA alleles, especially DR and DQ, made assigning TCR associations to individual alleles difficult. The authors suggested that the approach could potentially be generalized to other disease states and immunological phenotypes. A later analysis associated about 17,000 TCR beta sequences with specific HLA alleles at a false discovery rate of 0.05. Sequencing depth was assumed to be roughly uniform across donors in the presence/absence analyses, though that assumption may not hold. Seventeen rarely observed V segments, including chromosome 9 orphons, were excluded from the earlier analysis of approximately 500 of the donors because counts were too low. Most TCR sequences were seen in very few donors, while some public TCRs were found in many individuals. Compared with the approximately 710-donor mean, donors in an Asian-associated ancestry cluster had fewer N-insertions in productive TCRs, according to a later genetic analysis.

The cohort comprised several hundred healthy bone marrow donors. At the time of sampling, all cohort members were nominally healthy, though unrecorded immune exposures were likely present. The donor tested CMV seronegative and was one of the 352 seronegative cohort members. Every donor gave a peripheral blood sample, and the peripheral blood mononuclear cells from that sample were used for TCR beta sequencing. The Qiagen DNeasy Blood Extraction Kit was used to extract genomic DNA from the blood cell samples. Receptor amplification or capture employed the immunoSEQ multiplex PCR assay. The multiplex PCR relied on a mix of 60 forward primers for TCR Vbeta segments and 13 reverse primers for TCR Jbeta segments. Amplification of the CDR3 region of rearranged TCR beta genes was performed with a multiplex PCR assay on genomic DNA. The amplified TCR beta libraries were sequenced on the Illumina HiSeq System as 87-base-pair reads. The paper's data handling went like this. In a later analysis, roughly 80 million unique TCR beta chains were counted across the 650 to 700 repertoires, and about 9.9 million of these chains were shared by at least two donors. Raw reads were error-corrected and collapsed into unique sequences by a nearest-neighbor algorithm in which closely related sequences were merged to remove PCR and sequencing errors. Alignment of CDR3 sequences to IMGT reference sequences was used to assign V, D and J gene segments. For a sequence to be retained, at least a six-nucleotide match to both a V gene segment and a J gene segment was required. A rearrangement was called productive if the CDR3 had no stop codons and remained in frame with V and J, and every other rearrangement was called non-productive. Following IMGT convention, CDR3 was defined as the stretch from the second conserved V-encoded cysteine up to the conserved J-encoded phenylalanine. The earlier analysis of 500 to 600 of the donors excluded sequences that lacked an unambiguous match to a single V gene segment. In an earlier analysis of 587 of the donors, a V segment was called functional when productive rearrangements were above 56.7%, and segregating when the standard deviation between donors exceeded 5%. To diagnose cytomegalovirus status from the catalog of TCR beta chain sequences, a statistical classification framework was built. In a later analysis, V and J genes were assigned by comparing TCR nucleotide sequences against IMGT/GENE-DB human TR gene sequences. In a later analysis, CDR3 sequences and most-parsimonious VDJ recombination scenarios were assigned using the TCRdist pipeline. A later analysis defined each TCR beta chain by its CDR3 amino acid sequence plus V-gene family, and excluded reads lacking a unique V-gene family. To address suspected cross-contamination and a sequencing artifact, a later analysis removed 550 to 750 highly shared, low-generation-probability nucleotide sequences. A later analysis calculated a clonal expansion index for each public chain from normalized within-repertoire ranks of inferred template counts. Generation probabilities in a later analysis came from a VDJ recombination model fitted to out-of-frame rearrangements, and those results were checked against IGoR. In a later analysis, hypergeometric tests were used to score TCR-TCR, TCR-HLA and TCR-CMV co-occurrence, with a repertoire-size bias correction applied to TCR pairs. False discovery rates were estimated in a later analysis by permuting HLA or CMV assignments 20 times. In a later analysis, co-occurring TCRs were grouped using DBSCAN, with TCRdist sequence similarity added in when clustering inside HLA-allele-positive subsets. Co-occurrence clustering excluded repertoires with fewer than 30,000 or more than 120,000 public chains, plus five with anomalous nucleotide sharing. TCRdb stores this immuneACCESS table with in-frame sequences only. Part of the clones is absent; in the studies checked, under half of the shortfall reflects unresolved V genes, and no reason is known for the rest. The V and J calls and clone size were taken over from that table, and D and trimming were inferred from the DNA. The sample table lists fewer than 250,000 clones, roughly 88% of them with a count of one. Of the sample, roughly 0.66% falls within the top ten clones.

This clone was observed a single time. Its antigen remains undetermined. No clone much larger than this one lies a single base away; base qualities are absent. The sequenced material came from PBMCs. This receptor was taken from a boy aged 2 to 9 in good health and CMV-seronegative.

Read as DNA, the sequence is TGTGCCAGCAGCCCAACCCCCGGGGGGCAGGACTATGGCTACACCTTC. It specifies CASSPTPGGQDYGYTF. The V and J segments used are TRBV13 and TRBJ1-2; the D region possibly corresponds to TRBD1 (6 bases align). There are 16 amino acids in the CDR3, from cysteine to phenylalanine inclusive. Kept here is only the CDR3 DNA, which spans 48 bases and is read in frame from base 1. CDR1 PRHDT and CDR2 FYEKMQ were looked up in the germline V gene (reference sequence). The V end loses 5 bases and the J end loses 3 bases, and a stretch of 19 bases separates them.